This T cell receptor (beta chain) is from a study of blood T cell repertoires in COVID-19. In the study overall: Samples came from the United States, Italy and Spain, spanning acute and convalescent COVID-19. Sources were T cells, B-cell-depleted T cells, or PBMCs; the material itself was cDNA or gDNA.

Followed longitudinally, the Seattle patients had been enrolled during active infection. In the original analysis: For nucleated cells, counts were estimated from reference gene primer amplification. Generated by immunoSEQ multiplex PCR, the TCRdb table keeps only in-frame clones and is missing some. That table is the source of V, J and clone size, and D and trimming were worked out from the DNA. This sample has 300,000 to 400,000 clones; 85% to 90% occur once, and the top ten carry less than 3.5%. Germline V CDR1 and CDR2: SNHLY, FYNNEI. Germline trimming cut 6 bases from V and 5 bases from J; bases unmatched to any gene: 4. The CDR3 contains 12 residues.

The V and J genes are TRBV2 and TRBJ2-7; the match to TRBD1 covers 7 bases. The sample comprised peripheral blood. The source is a woman in her thirties with COVID-19, enrolled during active disease. The CDR3 coding sequence is TGTGCCAGCAGGGAACAGGGGAACGAGCAGTACTTC. This codes for CASREQGNEQYF.